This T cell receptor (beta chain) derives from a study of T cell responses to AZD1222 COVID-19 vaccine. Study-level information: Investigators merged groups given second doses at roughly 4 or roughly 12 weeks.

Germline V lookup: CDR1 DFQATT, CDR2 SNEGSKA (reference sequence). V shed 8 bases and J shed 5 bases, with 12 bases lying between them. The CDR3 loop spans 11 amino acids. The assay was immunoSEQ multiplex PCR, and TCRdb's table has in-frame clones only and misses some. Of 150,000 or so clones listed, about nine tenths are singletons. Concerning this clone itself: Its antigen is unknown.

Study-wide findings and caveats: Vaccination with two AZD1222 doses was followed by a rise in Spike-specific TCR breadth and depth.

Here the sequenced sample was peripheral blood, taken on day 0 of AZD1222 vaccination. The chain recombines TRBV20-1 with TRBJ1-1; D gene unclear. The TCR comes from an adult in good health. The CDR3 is CSTGPRTEAFF. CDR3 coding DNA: TGCAGTACTGGACCGAGGACTGAAGCTTTCTTT.